This is a list of T cell receptor beta chains from one sample in a study of T cells after posttransplantation cyclophosphamide. Using immunoSEQ multiplex PCR, the repertoire was profiled, and TCRdb retains in-frame clones only, with some absent. The data show about 25,000 clones, with none appearing a single time. Sequencing was carried out using PBMCs. Receptor source: a woman between 45 and 65 years old in good health, CMV-negative, and a related stem cell transplant donor. CDR3s include the opening cysteine and the closing phenylalanine or tryptophan. D genes are given only for firm matches. The size field reads once, few, many or a size class.

d_call	clone_size	v_call	j_call	cdr3_aa	cdr3_nt
NA	many	TRBV11-2	TRBJ2-3	CASSRAGRGGTDTQYF	TGTGCCAGCAGCCGTGCGGGGCGGGGAGGCACAGATACGCAGTATTTT
NA	many	TRBV6-1	TRBJ1-1	CATRGAGTEAFF	TGTGCCACCCGGGGGGCTGGCACTGAAGCTTTCTTT
NA	many	TRBV14	TRBJ1-6	CASSQAGWPYNSPLHF	TGTGCCAGCAGCCAAGCAGGGTGGCCCTATAATTCACCCCTCCACTTT
TRBD1	many	TRBV28	TRBJ2-7	CASSSSGTGDYEQYF	TGTGCCAGCAGTTCGTCCGGGACAGGGGACTACGAGCAGTACTTC
NA	many	TRBV9	TRBJ2-2	CASSVAAAGYTGELFF	TGTGCCAGCAGCGTAGCGGCAGCGGGCTACACCGGGGAGCTGTTTTTT
TRBD1	many	TRBV5-6	TRBJ1-2	CASRQTGENGYTF	TGTGCCAGCAGGCAAACAGGGGAGAACGGCTACACCTTC
TRBD1	many	TRBV5-3	TRBJ1-2	CARSLTGRDRVPYGYTF	TGTGCCAGAAGCTTAACGGGCCGCGACAGGGTTCCCTATGGCTACACCTTC
TRBD1	few	TRBV28	TRBJ1-6	CASTRGREGSPLHF	TGTGCCAGCACCAGGGGGCGTGAGGGCTCACCCCTCCACTTT
NA	many	TRBV19	TRBJ1-5	CASSIVPTGSNQPQHF	TGTGCCAGTAGTATAGTTCCCACAGGGAGCAATCAGCCCCAGCATTTT
TRBD1	many	TRBV27	TRBJ1-2	CASSRQDRDRYGYTF	TGTGCCAGCAGTCGTCAGGACAGGGATAGATATGGCTACACCTTC